The 30 T cell receptor beta chains presented below share a single source sample, sequenced in a study of T-cell memory formation after mild COVID-19. Via MiXCR, TCRdb re-called the 5' RACE reads, giving one row per CDR3 protein. This table holds hundreds of thousands of distinct CDR3 sequences, roughly an eighth found once. Sequencing used PBMCs or a T cell subset sorted from them (not recorded which). The receptors originated from a man younger than 35 who had mild COVID-19 (a few samples of this study predate the infection). Cell type and time point are not known.

This clonotype was recorded a few times. The V call is TRBV11-1, the J call TRBJ2-6; no definite D call. Trimming pared 0 bases from V and 2 bases from J, leaving 11 bases between. CDR1 is SGHAT, CDR2 FQDESV, per germline (reference sequence). The CDR3 runs 17 residues. In DNA form, the CDR3 reads TGTGCCAGCAGCTTAGCGCTTATGAAAACTGGGGCCAACGTCCTGACTTTC. As protein: CASSLALMKTGANVLTF.

The rearrangement uses TRBV27 and TRBJ1-1; D gene uncertain. The CDR3 length is 14 residues. Per germline, CDR1 MNHEY and CDR2 SMNVEV (reference sequence). The germline V and J ends were trimmed by 2 bases and 1 base, with 8 bases remaining between them. CDR3 amino acids: CASSLMGWNTEAFF. In DNA, the CDR3 is TGTGCCAGCAGTTTAATGGGGTGGAACACTGAAGCTTTCTTT.

This clonotype occurred many times. The rearrangement joins TRBV15 to TRBJ2-3; 7 nucleotides match TRBD1. Germline CDR1 reads LNHNV; CDR2 reads YYDKDF (reference sequence). J lost 1 base, V lost 2 bases, and 3 bases had no gene match. The CDR3 extends over 15 amino acids. The CDR3 DNA reads TGTGCCACCAGCAGATCTGACAGGGGCACAGATACGCAGTATTTT. Protein: CATSRSDRGTDTQYF.

This clonotype was seen only a few times. CDR3 residues: CASSARPAGAGDEQFF. The CDR3 DNA reads as TGTGCCAGCAGCGCAAGACCCGCGGGGGCTGGCGATGAGCAGTTCTTC. The genes are TRBV11-2 and TRBJ2-1; tentatively, D is TRBD2 (7 bases). There are 16 residues in the CDR3. Between the trimmed V and J ends, which lost 5 bases and 8 bases, there was a span of 22 bases. Germline CDR1 SGHAT, CDR2 FQNNGV.

The rearrangement links TRBV11-2 to TRBJ2-7; 9 positions agree with TRBD2. This CDR3 spans 15 amino acids. Germline CDR1 SGHAT, CDR2 FQNNGV. V dropped 1 base and J dropped 7; count of bases not matched to a gene: 8. This CDR3 is CASSLVLAGQREQYF. CDR3 coding DNA: TGTGCCAGCAGCTTAGTCCTAGCGGGGCAAAGAGAGCAGTACTTC.

The rearrangement uses TRBV4-3 and TRBJ1-2; D may be TRBD1 (6 bases). V was pared by 4 bases and J by 7 bases, with 19 bases between. Per the germline V gene, CDR1 is LGHNA and CDR2 is YSLEER. The CDR3 runs 15 residues. The CDR3 protein is CASSLSGAGVPGYTF. Written as DNA, the CDR3 is TGCGCCAGCAGCCTCTCCGGGGCAGGGGTTCCTGGCTACACCTTC.

This chain uses TRBV20-1 with TRBJ2-5, with TRBD2 matching over 10 bases. Germline V lookup: CDR1 DFQATT, CDR2 SNEGSKA (reference sequence). The CDR3 totals 15 residues. Trimming took 1 base from V and 5 from J; bases not matched to a gene: 7. This CDR3 is CSARVASGGGETQYF. The CDR3 nucleotides are TGCAGTGCTAGAGTGGCTAGCGGGGGAGGGGAGACCCAGTACTTC.

This clonotype was seen a handful of times. V and J are TRBV18 and TRBJ1-2; 7 nucleotides align to TRBD1. V lost 4 bases to trimming and J lost 6 bases; unmatched junction nucleotides: 8. Germline V CDR1 and CDR2: KGHSH, LQKENI. The CDR3 spans 14 residues. CDR3 DNA: TGTGCCAGCTCACAGGCAGGGGGAACAGATGGCTACACCTTC. Translation gives CASSQAGGTDGYTF.

This chain uses TRBV4-1 with TRBJ1-1; D is unclear. CDR1 and CDR2 from the germline V gene are MGHRA and YSYEKL. V lost 6 bases and J lost 1, with 12 bases in between. This CDR3 spans 14 amino acids. The CDR3 region is CASSLLTANTEAFF. DNA for the CDR3: TGCGCCAGCAGTCTCCTCACAGCGAACACTGAAGCTTTCTTT.

The chain recombines TRBV18 with TRBJ2-3; D gene uncertain. V lost 2 bases and J lost 2, with 11 bases in between. There are 15 residues in the CDR3. Per the germline V gene, CDR1 is KGHSH and CDR2 is LQKENI. CDR3 residues: CASSPKARVTDTQYF. CDR3 bases: TGTGCCAGCTCACCAAAAGCTCGGGTCACAGATACGCAGTATTTT.

J is TRBJ2-1 and V is TRBV11-2, with D perhaps TRBD1 (6 bases). Germline loops: CDR1 SGHAT, CDR2 FQNNGV. CDR3 length equals 17 residues. V lost 4 bases to trimming and J lost 6 bases, with 22 bases between them. The CDR3 region has the DNA TGTGCCAGCAGCTCGGCGACAGGCCCCTGGATGGTCAATGAGCAGTTCTTC. This sequence encodes CASSSATGPWMVNEQFF. The variable domain in full, completed from reference TRBV11-2 and TRBJ2-1, reads EAGVAQSPRYKIIEKRQSVAFWCNPISGHATLYWYQQILGQGPKLLIQFQNNGVVDDSQLPKDRFSAERLKGVDSTLKIQPAKLEDSAVYLCASSSATGPWMVNEQFFGPGTRLTVL.

This chain uses TRBV6-5 with TRBJ2-3; D gene uncertain. The CDR3 has 15 amino acids. Trimming removed 0 bases at V and 0 bases at J, with 7 bases between. Germline-derived CDR1 and CDR2 are MNHEY and SVGAGI. CDR3 nucleotide sequence: TGTGCCAGCAGTTACTCCCGTGGAAGCACAGATACGCAGTATTTT. This gives the protein CASSYSRGSTDTQYF.

The chain carries TRBV7-6 and TRBJ2-5, with no clear D. Germline assignment: CDR1 SGHVS and CDR2 FNYEAQ. This CDR3 spans 14 amino acids. Between the trimmed V and J ends, which lost 1 base and 2 bases, there was a span of 8 bases. As DNA, the CDR3 is TGTGCCAGCAGCTTAGTGGCCAGACAAGAGACCCAGTACTTC. Its protein is CASSLVARQETQYF.

This chain connects TRBV28 to TRBJ2-7, with 8 bases identical to TRBD1. Germline-derived CDR1 and CDR2 are MDHEN and SYDVKM. J lost 8 bases, V lost 5 bases, and 8 bases had no gene match. This CDR3 is built from 13 residues. In DNA form, the CDR3 reads TGTGCCAGCAGTGGCCCGGACAGGGAGAAGCAGTACGTC. As protein: CASSGPDREKQYV.

This clonotype was recorded a few times. This chain uses TRBV6-6 with TRBJ2-1; D might be TRBD1 (6 bases). The CDR3 is 15 residues long. Germline V lookup: CDR1 MNHNY, CDR2 SVGAGI (reference sequence). Trimming removed 2 bases at V and 9 bases at J, with 17 bases between. The CDR3 region has the DNA TGTGCCAGCAGTTACATCGGGACACCGGCCGGTGAGCAGTTCTTC. It is translated as CASSYIGTPAGEQFF.

The chain recombines TRBV4-1 with TRBJ2-2; no clear D gene. CDR1 MGHRA and CDR2 YSYEKL come from the germline V gene. V was clipped by 0 bases and J by 5 bases, with 10 bases between them. This CDR3 spans 15 amino acids. The CDR3 DNA is TGCGCCAGCAGCCAAGATTACAGCTATACCGGGGAGCTGTTTTTT. It translates to CASSQDYSYTGELFF.

This clonotype has more than one count but fewer than ten. The chain's CDR3 is CASSPQRGSTDTQYF. The CDR3 nucleotides are TGCGCCAGCAGCCCGCAGCGGGGGAGCACAGATACGCAGTATTTT. The chain employs TRBV5-1 and TRBJ2-3; 8 bases align to TRBD2. After removal of 4 bases from V and 0 bases from J, the junction contained 4 bases not matched to a gene. This CDR3 comprises 15 residues. In germline, CDR1 is SGHRS, CDR2 YFSETQ.

This clonotype has a count of ten or more. The chain links TRBV6-2 or TRBV6-3 to TRBJ2-5; 8 nucleotides match TRBD2. The CDR3 runs to 12 residues. Trimming cost V 4 bases and J 10 bases; bases outside gene matches: 5. Germline V CDR1 and CDR2: MNHEY, SVGEGT. The CDR3 spells CASSSTSGNQYF. CDR3 bases: TGTGCCAGCAGTTCTACTAGCGGAAACCAGTACTTC.

In this sample, this clonotype turned up a few times. V is TRBV20-1 and J is TRBJ2-1, with 10 bases fitting TRBD1. The CDR3 runs 15 residues. Unmatched junction bases numbered 12, after V lost 6 bases and J lost 7 bases. The germline CDR1 and CDR2 sequences are DFQATT and SNEGSKA (reference sequence). The CDR3, as DNA: TGCAGTGCCACGCCCTGGGACAGGGGTTGGAATGAGCAGTTCTTC. Its translation is CSATPWDRGWNEQFF.

The chain employs TRBV6-1 and TRBJ2-1, with unresolved D. The V gene lost 6 bases and the J gene lost 8 bases, with 11 bases spanning the gap. CDR1 is MNHNS, CDR2 SASEGT, per germline. The CDR3 length is 12 residues. The CDR3 DNA is TGTGCCAGCAGGGGATACGTAGATGAGCAGTTCTTC. Protein sequence: CASRGYVDEQFF.

The sample holds a few counts of this clonotype. This chain links TRBV7-9 with TRBJ2-1; 7 nucleotides agree with TRBD1. Germline CDR1 and CDR2: SEHNR and FQNEAQ (reference sequence). The CDR3 is 15 residues long. The trim removed 9 bases at V and 4 bases at J, leaving 12 bases unmatched. The CDR3 bases are TGTGCCAGTCCGCTCCCGAGGGGGCCATACAATGAGCAGTTCTTC. Translated: CASPLPRGPYNEQFF.

This clonotype was seen more than once but under ten times. The chain employs TRBV10-3 and TRBJ2-3; 9 bases align to TRBD2. This CDR3 is 15 amino acids long. The J segment lost 6 bases and the V segment lost 3 bases, leaving 7 bases of the junction unmatched. Germline V CDR1 and CDR2: ENHRY, SYGVKD. Here the CDR3 reads CAISDSGTSMDTQYF. The CDR3 nucleotides are TGTGCCATCAGTGATTCCGGGACTAGCATGGATACGCAGTATTTT.

Only a few counts were recorded for this clonotype. The chain recombines TRBV11-1 with TRBJ2-5, with 11 bases lining up with TRBD2. V trimming: 5 bases; J trimming: 5 bases; junction bases outside the gene matches: 4. The germline CDR1 and CDR2 sequences are SGHAT and FQDESV (reference sequence). The CDR3 runs to 14 residues. The CDR3, as DNA: TGTGCCAGCAGCCCCCGGACTAGCGGGGAGACCCAGTACTTC. This sequence encodes CASSPRTSGETQYF.

This clonotype was seen a few times. This chain connects TRBV2 to TRBJ1-1; 7 nucleotides agree with TRBD1. The CDR3 has 14 residues. V gave up 4 bases and J gave up 3 bases; unmatched junction bases: 5. Germline V CDR1 and CDR2: SNHLY, FYNNEI. In DNA, the CDR3 is TGTGCCAGCAGTGTAAGACAGGGTTACACTGAAGCTTTCTTT. This sequence encodes CASSVRQGYTEAFF.

This clonotype has just a few counts. The chain has TRBV7-2 and TRBJ1-2; no firm D call. This CDR3 is 14 amino acids long. CDR1 and CDR2 (germline): SGHTA, FQGNSA. Between the trimmed V and J ends, which lost 6 bases and 0 bases, there was a span of 11 bases. In nucleotides, the CDR3 is TGTGCCAGCAGTGCCATTCAAGCTAACTATGGCTACACCTTC. The encoded protein is CASSAIQANYGYTF.

This clonotype was seen at least ten times. The rearrangement uses TRBV20-1 and TRBJ2-3; TRBD1 matches at 7 bases. Germline V gives CDR1 DFQATT, CDR2 SNEGSKA (reference sequence). V lost 6 bases and J lost 1; bases outside the gene matches: 7. CDR3 length equals 14 residues. CDR3 nucleotides: TGCAGTGCCCTGACCGGGACAGGCACAGATACGCAGTATTTT. Amino acid sequence: CSALTGTGTDTQYF.

This rearrangement joins TRBV20-1 to TRBJ1-5; TRBD1 matches 8 bases. The CDR3 contains 15 residues. Germline V gene sequence: CDR1 DFQATT, CDR2 SNEGSKA (reference sequence). V shed 3 bases and J 3 bases; nucleotides not matched to a gene: 7. The DNA for the CDR3 is TGCAGTGCTAGGTCGACAGGGGCGGACAATCAGCCCCAGCATTTT. Its translation is CSARSTGADNQPQHF.

This clonotype was picked up a small number of times. CDR3 DNA: TGTGCCAGCTCACCACGCCCTTGGACTCTACTAGCGGGGGGGCCCGCGAACACCGGGGAGCTGTTTTTT. This encodes CASSPRPWTLLAGGPANTGELFF. This sequence joins TRBV18 and TRBJ2-2; TRBD2 matches 13 bases. This CDR3 has 23 residues. The V segment lost 1 base and the J segment 0 bases; nucleotides outside the gene matches: 17. The germline gives CDR1 KGHSH, CDR2 LQKENI.

This chain connects TRBV7-8 to TRBJ2-7; 12 bases agree with TRBD1. The CDR3 is made up of 15 amino acids. Germline V gene data show CDR1 as SGHVS and CDR2 as FQNEAQ. V dropped 6 bases and J dropped 5; count of bases not matched to a gene: 8. The CDR3 here is CASRAGQGAVNEQYV. The DNA for the CDR3 is TGTGCCAGCAGGGCGGGACAGGGGGCCGTAAACGAGCAGTACGTC.

The J gene is TRBJ2-7, the V gene TRBV4-2; 7 bases match TRBD2. The trim removed 1 base at V and 3 bases at J, leaving 6 bases unmatched. This CDR3 is 15 amino acids long. Germline V gene lookup returns CDR1 LGHNA and CDR2 YNFKEQ. The DNA for the CDR3 is TGTGCCAGCAGCCAAGCCCACAGCGGGAACTACGAGCAGTACTTC. Protein sequence: CASSQAHSGNYEQYF.